This TCR beta chain is drawn from a study of cytomegalovirus exposure and HLA in healthy donors (dated by TCRdb to 2015 to 2018). A note on the overall study: In an earlier analysis of approximately 640 of the donors, 250 to 350 Gb of sequence data and roughly 100 million unique TCR beta sequences from some 170 million T cells were reported. Because of strong linkage in the cohort, five DR-DQ haplotypes were treated as single units for association and clustering. Roughly 300 gigabases of sequencing data and around 85 million unique TCR sequences made up an early release that covered under 750 HLA-typed donors. A separate validation cohort of 100 to 150 different subjects was used in addition to the 666-subject first cohort. An earlier analysis of roughly 600 of the donors used high-throughput TCR beta sequencing to judge whether each TCR beta V gene segment behaved as functional or pseudogenic. To study patterns of TCR occurrence, a later analysis re-analyzed previously published TCR beta repertoires from under 750 donors and added high-resolution HLA genotyping. Of the 300 to 500 genotyped donors, 65% to 90% were placed in the genetic ancestry cluster associated with self-reported Caucasian donors. Typing coverage differed by locus: A, B, C, DRB1 and DQB1 were typed in roughly 629-640 donors, DQA1 in approximately 520, DPA1 in around 580, and DPB1 in roughly 470. Class I and class II HLA loci were covered by the typing at four-digit resolution. Genome-wide SNP genotypes for about 65% of the 666 donors were used in a later genetic analysis, which treated that subset as a discovery cohort. Rather than using new phenotypic data, the later analysis identified candidate immune exposures from TCR beta sequences and from how often those sequences occurred across donors. All discovery cohort repertoires had been generated using a single sequencing platform. Alongside the repertoire data, information on donor age, sex, ethnicity and CMV serostatus was compiled. The study combined high-throughput TCR immunosequencing, statistical association of individual TCRs with disease status, and machine learning to predict cytomegalovirus infection status. The study aimed to test whether cataloging public T cell receptors could reveal signatures of past pathogen exposure. The study profiled the T cell repertoires of under 700 subjects by immunosequencing and related them to cytomegalovirus serostatus. Among 300 to 500 genotyped donors of the cohort, an average of roughly 230,000 unique TCR beta nucleotide sequences was sequenced per donor, of which 15% to 20% were non-productive. General conclusions and limits of the study: Because counts were too low, roughly 17 rarely observed V segments, including chromosome 9 orphons, were left out of the earlier analysis of approximately 500 of the donors. It was suggested by the authors that the approach could potentially be generalized to other disease states and immunological phenotypes. The study listed 170 or so TCR beta chains as associated with cytomegalovirus. Three of the identified cytomegalovirus-associated TCR beta chains were confirmed in vitro to be specific for cytomegalovirus antigens. In an earlier analysis of 587 of the donors, most TCR beta V segments appeared in productive rearrangements about 90% or about 30% of the time, broadly matching IMGT annotations. Correlated functional status among segregating V segments might reflect linkage disequilibrium, but an unknown experimental factor could not be ruled out. Because some donors lacked HLA typing at each locus, the association tests relied only on the typed subset. The classifier was reported to diagnose cytomegalovirus status with high specificity and sensitivity in both the original cohort and the validation cohort. In a later genetic analysis, fewer N-insertions in productive TCRs were reported among donors in an Asian-associated ancestry cluster than the roughly 700-donor mean. Sequencing depth was assumed to be roughly uniform across donors in the presence/absence analyses, though that assumption may not hold. Assigning TCR associations to individual alleles was difficult when HLA alleles, especially DR and DQ, strongly co-occurred. Across donors, most TCR sequences were observed very rarely, whereas some public TCRs were present in many individuals. In a later analysis, HLA-associated TCR beta chains were found to be more clonally expanded and to have lower generation probabilities than equally common non-associated chains. A further reported finding was that TCR beta sequences accurately predicted the HLA-A and HLA-B alleles for most subjects in the first cohort. Only TCR beta chains were sequenced in this cohort, and the absence of alpha or paired-chain data limited detectable features. Some IMGT-functional V segments, including TRBV6-2 and TRBV6-3, could not be told apart with the 87-base-pair reads, so those segments were excluded. Most CMV-associated TCR beta chains appeared to be HLA-restricted in a later analysis, and the HLA associations seemed to be driven largely by CMV exposure. In a later analysis, the rate of TCR association differed among HLA loci, with DRB1 alleles having the most associated TCRs and HLA-C alleles having the fewest. The only immune exposure information available for the cohort was CMV serostatus. In a later analysis, several top co-occurrence clusters were reported to appear linked to parvovirus B19, influenza, CMV and Epstein-Barr virus. The sequencing pipeline was judged likely to have produced a cluster of highly shared sequence variants as a technical artifact. At a false discovery rate of 0.05, a later analysis linked roughly 17,000 TCR beta sequences to specific HLA alleles. V-gene and J-gene trimming of TCR beta chains was associated with a missense DCLRE1C variant in a later genetic analysis, and the association was replicated in an independent cohort.

The CDR3 spans 13 residues, from the cysteine through the phenylalanine. Just the 39-base CDR3 DNA is kept, in frame starting at base 1. Looking up the germline V gene yields CDR1 SGHRS and CDR2 YFSETQ. V sheds 4 bases and J sheds 4 bases, leaving 12 bases between their ends. A note on this clone: The specificity of this receptor is unknown. No clone much larger than this one lies a single base away; base qualities are absent.

Library prep was done by the immunoSEQ multiplex PCR assay. A mixture of 60 forward primers for TCR Vbeta segments and 13 reverse primers for TCR Jbeta segments was used in the multiplex PCR. Amplification of the CDR3 region of rearranged TCR beta genes was performed with a multiplex PCR assay on genomic DNA. Amplified TCR beta libraries were sequenced as 87-base-pair reads on the Illumina HiSeq System. Processing in the source paper ran as follows. Across the 640 or so repertoires, a later analysis counted 80 million or so unique TCR beta chains, 9.5 million to 12 million of which were shared by at least two donors. Raw reads were error-corrected and collapsed into unique sequences with a nearest-neighbor algorithm that merged closely related sequences to remove PCR and sequencing errors. CDR3 sequences were aligned to IMGT reference sequences to assign V, D and J gene segments. For a sequence to be retained, a match of at least six nucleotides to both a V gene segment and a J gene segment was required. Rearrangements were classified as productive when the CDR3 lacked stop codons and remained in frame with V and J, and all other rearrangements were classified as non-productive. CDR3 was defined by IMGT convention, running from the second conserved V-encoded cysteine to the conserved J-encoded phenylalanine. Sequences without an unambiguous match to a single V gene segment were excluded from the earlier analysis of 450 to 650 of the donors. In an earlier analysis of 450 to 750 of the donors, a V segment was called functional when productive rearrangements were above 56.7%, and segregating when the standard deviation between donors exceeded 5%. A statistical classification framework was built for diagnosing cytomegalovirus status from the catalog of TCR beta chain sequences. In a later analysis, TCR nucleotide sequences were compared against IMGT/GENE-DB human TR gene sequences so that V and J genes could be assigned. A later analysis assigned CDR3 sequences and most-parsimonious VDJ recombination scenarios with the TCRdist pipeline. In a later analysis, every TCR beta chain was defined by the combination of its CDR3 amino acid sequence and its V-gene family, and reads without a unique V-gene family were dropped. A later analysis removed over 500 highly shared, low-generation-probability nucleotide sequences to deal with suspected cross-contamination and a sequencing artifact. In a later analysis, a clonal expansion index for each public chain was calculated from normalized within-repertoire ranks of inferred template counts. In a later analysis, generation probabilities were computed with a VDJ recombination model fitted to out-of-frame rearrangements, and the resulting probabilities were checked against IGoR. Hypergeometric tests were used in a later analysis to score TCR-TCR, TCR-HLA and TCR-CMV co-occurrence, with a repertoire-size bias correction applied to the TCR pairs. In a later analysis, false discovery rates were estimated by permuting HLA or CMV assignments 20 times. A later analysis grouped co-occurring TCRs with DBSCAN, adding TCRdist sequence similarity when clustering within HLA-allele-positive subsets. Co-occurrence clustering excluded repertoires with fewer than 30,000 or more than 120,000 public chains, plus five with anomalous nucleotide sharing. This is the immuneACCESS table as TCRdb keeps it, with only in-frame sequences that have V and J called. A part of the clones is gone; compared with another copy, unresolved V genes explain less than half, and the rest is unexplained. For V, J and clone size, that table is used; D and trimming come from the DNA. Present in this sample are 99,000 or so clones, about 70% of which were seen just once. The ten largest make up about 3.5% of the sample.

The cohort consisted of some 730 healthy bone marrow donors. At the time of sampling, every cohort member was nominally healthy, though immune exposures that went unrecorded were likely present. The donor tested CMV seronegative and was one of the 352 seronegative cohort members. A peripheral blood sample was collected from each donor, and TCR beta sequencing was performed on peripheral blood mononuclear cells. The Qiagen DNeasy Blood Extraction Kit was used to extract genomic DNA from the blood cell samples. The sequencing input was PBMCs. This TCR derives from a man in his thirties or forties in good health and CMV-seronegative. The chain is encoded by TRBV5-1 joined to TRBJ2-7; the D region possibly corresponds to TRBD2 (6 bases align). The sequenced DNA: TGCGCCAGCAGCCCAACGGGGGATTACGAGCAGTACTTC. Translated, it gives CASSPTGDYEQYF.